The next 23 T cell receptor beta chains were all read from a single sample in a study of blood T cell repertoires in COVID-19. Sequenced by immunoSEQ multiplex PCR; TCRdb stores in-frame clones only, minus some. The sample holds about 120,000 clones, approximately 74% seen once. The sequenced sample was peripheral blood. The receptors were sampled from a man in his 60s with acute or convalescent COVID-19.

The rearrangement links TRBV19 to TRBJ1-5; weak D call: TRBD1 (6 bases). V lost 8 bases, J lost 0 bases, and 11 bases lay in between. The CDR3 runs 14 residues. Germline CDR1 is LNHDA and CDR2 is SQIVND (reference sequence). The CDR3 DNA reads TGTGCCAGTGTACGGACAGTTAGCAATCAGCCCCAGCATTTT. Its protein product is CASVRTVSNQPQHF.

The V call is TRBV21-1, the J call TRBJ1-2. TRBV21-1 is an annotated pseudogene. The CDR3 covers 17 residues. The CDR3 DNA follows: TGTGCCAGCAGGGGAATATTGGGGCTGGGGGGGCCTAATGGCTACACCTTC. Translating gives CASRGILGLGGPNGYTF.

This clone was seen at least ten times. The V and J genes are TRBV6-5 and TRBJ2-1, with D perhaps matching TRBD2 (5 bases). Trimming removed 7 bases at V and 3 bases at J, with 13 bases between. CDR1 is MNHEY, CDR2 SVGAGI, per germline. This CDR3 contains 14 residues. Here the CDR3 reads CASTHGLNYNEQFF. The DNA for the CDR3 is TGTGCCAGCACCCACGGACTCAACTACAATGAGCAGTTCTTC.

V and J are TRBV3-1 (or the pseudogene TRBV3-2) and TRBJ2-3; tentative D call: TRBD2 (7 bases). CDR3 length: 18 residues. Germline V gene data show CDR1 as LGHDT and CDR2 as YNNKEL (reference sequence). V was pared by 1 base and J by 6 bases, with 23 bases between. The CDR3 is CASSQALGGGGGKDTQYF. CDR3 bases: TGTGCCAGCAGCCAAGCCCTCGGGGGAGGGGGGGGCAAGGATACGCAGTATTTT.

The rearrangement joins TRBV5-1 to TRBJ2-7; weak D call: TRBD1 (6 bases). The CDR3 runs 14 residues. Germline V gene data show CDR1 as SGHRS and CDR2 as YFSETQ. Trimming left V 3 bases short and J 2 bases short, with 12 bases between. The CDR3 reads CASSWSGDAYEQYF. CDR3 in DNA: TGCGCCAGCAGCTGGTCAGGGGACGCCTACGAGCAGTACTTC. The full variable domain, completed using reference TRBV5-1 and TRBJ2-7, is KAGVTQTPRYLIKTRGQQVTLSCSPISGHRSVSWYQQTPGQGLQFLFEYFSETQRNKGNFPGRFSGRQFSNSRSEMNVSTLELGDSALYLCASSWSGDAYEQYFGPGTRLTVT.

This clone occurred a few times. J is TRBJ1-1 and V is TRBV28; TRBD1 might be the D (6 bases). Trimming shortened V by 7 bases and J by 4 bases, and 16 bases separated the two germline ends. The CDR3 spans 14 residues. The germline gives CDR1 MDHEN, CDR2 SYDVKM. The DNA of the CDR3 is TGTGCCAGCACCCTAAACAGGGTTGGCACTGAAGCTTTCTTT. It translates to CASTLNRVGTEAFF.

This clone was picked up one time. V usage is TRBV19 and J usage is TRBJ1-5; D may be TRBD1 (6 bases). With 3 bases removed from V and 6 bases from J, the gap between germline ends came to 15 bases. CDR1 is LNHDA, CDR2 SQIVND, per germline (reference sequence). The CDR3 totals 15 residues. Here the CDR3 DNA reads TGTGCCAGTAGTATGGCAGGGCAGGGGATTCAGCCCCAGCATTTT. This codes for CASSMAGQGIQPQHF.

The chain's CDR3 is CASSPGGGREQYF. Here the CDR3 DNA reads TGTGCCAGCTCACCGGGTGGAGGGAGAGAGCAGTACTTC. The chain combines TRBV18 with TRBJ2-7; TRBD2 might be the D (6 bases). Looked up from germline, CDR1 is KGHSH and CDR2 is LQKENI. Trimming pared 3 bases from V and 7 bases from J, leaving 13 bases between. The CDR3 is 13 amino acids.

This clone occurred a few times. The rearrangement links TRBV4-2 to TRBJ2-1, with 9 bases aligning to TRBD2. The CDR3 runs to 18 residues. Germline assignment: CDR1 LGHNA and CDR2 YNFKEQ. V trimming: 1 base; J trimming: 8 bases; junction bases outside the gene matches: 15. The CDR3 is CASSQVWGFSGGMDEQFF. Written as DNA, the CDR3 is TGTGCCAGCAGCCAAGTCTGGGGGTTTAGCGGGGGTATGGATGAGCAGTTCTTC.

J is TRBJ2-1 and V is TRBV7-6; D remains ambiguous. The germline V gene has CDR1 SGHVS and CDR2 FNYEAQ. V was pared by 1 base and J by 3 bases, with 4 bases between. The CDR3 contains 13 residues. DNA of the CDR3: TGTGCCAGCAGCTTAGACAACTACAATGAGCAGTTCTTC. Translated: CASSLDNYNEQFF.

This chain uses TRBV3-1 (or the pseudogene TRBV3-2) with TRBJ1-2; D might be TRBD1 (5 bases). Germline V gene data show CDR1 as LGHDT and CDR2 as YNNKEL (reference sequence). V was clipped by 0 bases and J by 3 bases, with 11 bases between them. This CDR3 has 15 amino acids. CDR3 residues: CASSQDAGRHYGYTF. The CDR3 DNA reads as TGTGCCAGCAGCCAAGACGCGGGACGGCACTATGGCTACACCTTC.

V is TRBV24-1 and J is TRBJ2-2; maybe TRBD2 (5 bases). V was cut by 3 bases and J by 1 base, with 5 bases left in between. The germline gives CDR1 KGHDR, CDR2 SFDVKD. The CDR3 runs 14 residues. The CDR3 protein is CATSDAGNTGELFF. As DNA, the CDR3 is TGTGCCACCAGTGATGCGGGGAACACCGGGGAGCTGTTTTTT.

This CDR3 is CAISRQGPDQPQHF. The CDR3 nucleotides are TGTGCCATCAGCCGACAGGGGCCCGATCAGCCCCAGCATTTT. V gene TRBV10-3 combines with J gene TRBJ1-5, with 8 bases aligning to TRBD1. V gave up 6 bases and J gave up 5 bases; unmatched junction bases: 6. The germline gives CDR1 ENHRY, CDR2 SYGVKD. This CDR3 is 14 amino acids long.

This clone appeared a few times. V gene TRBV2 combines with J gene TRBJ1-6; D not certain. This CDR3 has 15 residues. Germline CDR1 reads SNHLY; CDR2 reads FYNNEI. Between the trimmed V and J ends, which lost 9 bases and 0 bases, there was a span of 12 bases. CDR3 loop: CASIFESSYNSPLHF. The CDR3 nucleotides are TGTGCCAGTATCTTCGAGAGCTCCTATAATTCACCCCTCCACTTT.

The J gene is TRBJ2-3, the V gene TRBV7-3, with D uncertain. V shed 2 bases and J shed 2 bases, with 5 bases lying between them. Germline-derived CDR1 and CDR2 are SGHTA and FQGTGA. This CDR3 has 13 amino acids. The CDR3 region is CASSLLITDTQYF. CDR3 DNA: TGTGCCAGCAGCTTACTTATCACAGATACGCAGTATTTT.

This clone appeared a few times. V and J are TRBV15 and TRBJ1-2, with 7 bases lining up with TRBD1. Germline-derived CDR1 and CDR2 are LNHNV and YYDKDF (reference sequence). V lost 4 bases to trimming and J lost 8 bases; unmatched junction nucleotides: 7. This CDR3 is built from 13 residues. DNA for the CDR3: TGTGCCACCAGCATCCGGACAGGCGGGGGCTACACCTTC. Translated, it gives CATSIRTGGGYTF.

The chain has TRBV30 and TRBJ2-6; no firm D call. Germline V CDR1 and CDR2: GTSNPN, SVGIG (reference sequence). V was cut by 2 bases and J by 0 bases, with 8 bases left in between. This CDR3 contains 15 residues. The CDR3 DNA follows: TGTGCCTGGAGTCTAGTTATCTCTGGGGCCAACGTCCTGACTTTC. It specifies CAWSLVISGANVLTF.

This clone was detected a few times. V and J are TRBV30 and TRBJ1-4, with 7 positions matching TRBD1. The CDR3 is made up of 16 amino acids. V dropped 0 bases and J dropped 5; count of bases not matched to a gene: 9. CDR1 and CDR2 from the germline V gene are GTSNPN and SVGIG (reference sequence). The CDR3 loop is CAWSVSRDRRNEKLFF. The CDR3 nucleotides read TGTGCCTGGAGTGTATCCCGGGACAGAAGAAATGAAAAACTGTTTTTT.

This clone was counted between two and nine times. This chain joins TRBV12-3 or TRBV12-4 and TRBJ1-5; D not resolved. The CDR3 contains 13 residues. The V end lost 0 bases, the J end lost 4 bases, and 4 bases lay between the germline ends. The DNA for the CDR3 is TGTGCCAGCAGTTTAGCCGAGAATCAGCCCCAGCATTTT. This sequence encodes CASSLAENQPQHF.

The rearrangement links TRBV19 to TRBJ1-2; possible D gene TRBD1, 6 bases. Germline assignment: CDR1 LNHDA and CDR2 SQIVND (reference sequence). This CDR3 is built from 16 residues. The V end was cut by 0 bases, the J end by 6 bases, with 17 bases between. The CDR3 here is CASSIDPTGLSDGYTF. For the CDR3, the DNA is TGTGCCAGTAGTATAGATCCGACAGGCCTATCAGATGGCTACACCTTC.

The chain joins TRBV6-1 to TRBJ1-2; unclear D gene. Germline CDR1 MNHNS, CDR2 SASEGT. Trimming pared 1 base from V and 7 bases from J, leaving 7 bases between. This CDR3 contains 12 residues. The CDR3 nucleotides read TGTGCCAGCAGTGAAGTAAGCCCTGGCTACACCTTC. Translating it yields CASSEVSPGYTF.

The chain carries TRBV7-2 and TRBJ1-4, with 8 bases matching TRBD1. V was pared by 5 bases and J by 8 bases, with 10 bases of the junction left unmatched. The length of the CDR3 is 15 residues. The germline V gene encodes CDR1 SGHTA and CDR2 FQGNSA. CDR3 loop: CASSPSGTGWEKLFF. CDR3 sequence (DNA): TGTGCCAGCAGCCCCTCCGGGACAGGTTGGGAAAAACTGTTTTTT.

The rearrangement joins TRBV5-4 to TRBJ2-7, with D perhaps TRBD2 (6 bases). V gave up 0 bases and J gave up 6 bases, with 10 bases separating them. Germline CDR1 SGHNT, CDR2 YYREEE (reference sequence). CDR3 length equals 13 residues. The CDR3 DNA is TGTGCCAGCAGCTTGGTAGGGACTTCCGAGCAGTACTTC. Translated, it gives CASSLVGTSEQYF.